The clone carrying this T cell receptor (beta chain) was picked up many times. Its antigen is not identified. The record originates from a study of regulatory T cells in long-lasting Graves disease. Study outcomes and limitations: Persistent cases favored TRBV28, TRBJ1-2 and TRBJ2-5.

Trimming stripped 4 bases from V and 4 bases from J, with 11 bases between. The V gene's germline CDR1 is SGHDN and CDR2 FVKESK. This CDR3 region has 14 residues. Time point of the sample: newly diagnosed GD, antithyroid drugs for less than 3 months. Following extraction of RNA from PBMCs, that RNA was used to make the TCR library. Building the TCR beta libraries relied on iRepertoire HTBI primers, and CDR3 regions underwent Arm-PCR. TCRdb re-called the multiplex PCR reads through MiXCR, storing one row per CDR3 protein. The sample contains 540,000 or so distinct CDR3 sequences, roughly 13% of which appear only once. These data were also reused for a study on T cells in Graves' hyperthyroidism and ophthalmopathy. That publication notes: Graves' hyperthyroidism qualified as stable when ophthalmopathy did not progress within 18 months. The study based diagnoses on clinical symptoms, serum thyroxine and TRAb, thyroid ultrasound and orbital computed tomography. Most thyroid clonotypes with frequency above 0.001 were detected in blood.

This TCR derives from a man aged 25-45 years with Graves disease. The chain carries TRBV14 and TRBJ2-1; D possibly corresponds to TRBD2 (6 bases). Sequencing was performed on peripheral blood mononuclear cells (PBMCs), taken at new diagnosis, from a patient treated with antithyroid drugs. The CDR3 reads CASSPGVGYNEQFF. The CDR3 bases are TGTGCCAGCAGCCCGGGAGTGGGGTACAATGAGCAGTTCTTC.